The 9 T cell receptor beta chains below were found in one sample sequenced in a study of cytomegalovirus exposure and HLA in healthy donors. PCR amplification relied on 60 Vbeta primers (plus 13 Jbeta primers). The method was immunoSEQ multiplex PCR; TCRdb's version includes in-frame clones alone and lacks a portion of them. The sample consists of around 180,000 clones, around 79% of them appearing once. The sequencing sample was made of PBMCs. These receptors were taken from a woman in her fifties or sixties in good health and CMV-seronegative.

CDR3 region: CASSPYVGQSNTGELFF. CDR3 nucleotides: TGTGCCAGCAGCCCCTATGTCGGACAGAGCAACACCGGGGAGCTGTTTTTT. The chain carries TRBV7-8 and TRBJ2-2; a possible D gene is TRBD1 (6 bases). Trimming shortened V by 5 bases and J by 2 bases, and 18 bases separated the two germline ends. CDR1 is SGHVS and CDR2 is FQNEAQ in the germline V gene. The CDR3 contains 17 residues.

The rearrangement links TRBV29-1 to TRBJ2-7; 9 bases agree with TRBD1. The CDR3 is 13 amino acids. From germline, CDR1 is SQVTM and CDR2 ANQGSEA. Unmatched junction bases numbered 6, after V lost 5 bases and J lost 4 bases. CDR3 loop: CSVQGQGKYEQYF. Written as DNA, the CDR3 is TGCAGCGTTCAAGGACAGGGGAAATACGAGCAGTACTTC.

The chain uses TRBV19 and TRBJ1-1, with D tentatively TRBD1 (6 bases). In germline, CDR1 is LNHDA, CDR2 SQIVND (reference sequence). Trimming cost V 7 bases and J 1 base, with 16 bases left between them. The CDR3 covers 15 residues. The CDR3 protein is CASKVGASRNTEAFF. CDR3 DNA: TGTGCCAGTAAGGTGGGGGCCTCACGGAACACTGAAGCTTTCTTT.

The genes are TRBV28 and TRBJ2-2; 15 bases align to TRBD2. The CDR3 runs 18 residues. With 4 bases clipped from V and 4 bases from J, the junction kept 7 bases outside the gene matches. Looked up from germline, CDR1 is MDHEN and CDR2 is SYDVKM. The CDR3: CASSSIGLAGGPTGELFF. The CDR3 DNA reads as TGTGCCAGCAGTTCAATCGGACTAGCGGGAGGGCCCACCGGGGAGCTGTTTTTT. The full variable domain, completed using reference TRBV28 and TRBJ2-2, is DVKVTQSSRYLVKRTGEKVFLECVQDMDHENMFWYRQDPGLGLRLIYFSYDVKMKEKGDIPEGYSVSREKKERFSLILESASTNQTSMYLCASSSIGLAGGPTGELFFGEGSRLTVL.

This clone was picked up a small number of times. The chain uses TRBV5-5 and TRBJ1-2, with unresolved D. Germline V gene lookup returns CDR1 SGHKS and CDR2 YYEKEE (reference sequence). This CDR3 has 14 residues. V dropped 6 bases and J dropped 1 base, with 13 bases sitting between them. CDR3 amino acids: CASKIIAFNYGYTF. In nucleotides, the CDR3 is TGTGCCAGCAAAATCATAGCATTTAACTATGGCTACACCTTC.

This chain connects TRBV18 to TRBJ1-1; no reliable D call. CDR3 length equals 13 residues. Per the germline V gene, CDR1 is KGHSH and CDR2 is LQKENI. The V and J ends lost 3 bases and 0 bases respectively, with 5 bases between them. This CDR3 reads CASSPWLNTEAFF. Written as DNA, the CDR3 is TGTGCCAGCTCACCCTGGCTGAACACTGAAGCTTTCTTT.

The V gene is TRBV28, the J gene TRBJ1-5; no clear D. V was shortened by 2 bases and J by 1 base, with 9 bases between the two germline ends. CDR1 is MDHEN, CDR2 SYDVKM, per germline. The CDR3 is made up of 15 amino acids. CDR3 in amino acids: CASSLPGGSNQPQHF. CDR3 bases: TGTGCCAGCAGTTTACCCGGAGGGAGCAATCAGCCCCAGCATTTT.

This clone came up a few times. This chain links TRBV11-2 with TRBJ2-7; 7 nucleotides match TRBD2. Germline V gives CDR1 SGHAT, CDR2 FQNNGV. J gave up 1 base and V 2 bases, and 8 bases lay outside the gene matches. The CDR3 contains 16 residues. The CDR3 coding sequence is TGTGCCAGCAGCTTACTACGCGGGAGAACTTCCTACGAGCAGTACTTC. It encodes CASSLLRGRTSYEQYF.

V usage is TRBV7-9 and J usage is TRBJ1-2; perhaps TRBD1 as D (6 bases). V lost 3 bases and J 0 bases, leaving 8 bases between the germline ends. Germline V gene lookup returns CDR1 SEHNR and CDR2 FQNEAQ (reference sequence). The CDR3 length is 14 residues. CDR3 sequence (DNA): TGTGCCAGCAGCTTCACAGGGACTAACTATGGCTACACCTTC. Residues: CASSFTGTNYGYTF.